The next 4 T cell receptor beta chains were all read from a single sample in a study of blood T cell repertoires in COVID-19. Some clones are missing from TCRdb's copy, which holds only in-frame ones; the method was immunoSEQ multiplex PCR. The sample has roughly 97,000 clones, roughly 91% seen once. The sample comprised peripheral blood. Receptors were obtained from a human donor in a cohort sampled during active COVID-19.

This clone was recorded a few times. This chain uses TRBV19 with TRBJ1-2; D gene unclear. The CDR3 runs 14 residues. Germline CDR1 is LNHDA and CDR2 is SQIVND (reference sequence). V gave up 1 base and J gave up 2 bases, with 8 bases separating them. The CDR3 DNA reads TGTGCCAGTAGTATAGGTTCGGGGAACTATGGCTACACCTTC. Translating it yields CASSIGSGNYGYTF.

The chain is built from TRBV7-6 and TRBJ2-1; TRBD1 might be the D (6 bases). Germline CDR1 reads SGHVS; CDR2 reads FNYEAQ. CDR3 length: 17 amino acids. The ends were cut back, 2 bases at V and 2 bases at J, with 16 bases in the middle. The CDR3, as DNA: TGTGCCAGCAGCTTATCTCAAGGGGGAGTAACCTACAATGAGCAGTTCTTC. Translation: CASSLSQGGVTYNEQFF.

The chain is built from TRBV4-2 and TRBJ1-2, with TRBD1 matching 8 bases. With 1 base clipped from V and 8 bases from J, the junction kept 15 bases outside the gene matches. In germline, CDR1 is LGHNA, CDR2 YNFKEQ. There are 17 residues in the CDR3. The CDR3 DNA is TGTGCCAGCAGCCAAGTGGGTACAGGGGGTTTTGATTCGGGCTACACCTTC. It codes for CASSQVGTGGFDSGYTF.

V is TRBV5-1 and J is TRBJ2-7; perhaps TRBD1 as D (6 bases). Germline values: CDR1 SGHRS, CDR2 YFSETQ. The CDR3 covers 13 residues. V was pared by 4 bases and J by 2 bases, with 10 bases between. The CDR3 nucleotides read TGCGCCAGCAGCCCGGGACAAACCTACGAGCAGTACTTC. Translated: CASSPGQTYEQYF.